The present entry profiles one TCR beta chain with its context. As yet, its antigen is unknown. The data were taken from a study of OX40 agonist ivuxolimab in advanced cancers. Study-wide background: Partial responses occurred in three patients (one hepatocellular carcinoma, two cutaneous melanoma).

Study-level findings and limits: The study found that CD8+ T cells averaged more expanded clones than CD4+.

Data came from immunoSEQ multiplex PCR; TCRdb stores just in-frame clones and leaves some out. The table has 65,000 to 90,000 clones, about 80% seen once. The sequencing used CD4+ or CD8+ T cells sorted from blood, collected in a trial of the OX40 agonist ivuxolimab. The clonotype comes from an adult with an advanced solid tumor such as melanoma, head and neck, liver or kidney cancer.

The CDR3 bases are TGTGCCAGCAGTTCCCTAGGGGTGGCCGGCTACGAGCAGTACTTC. Its translation is CASSSLGVAGYEQYF. The V gene is TRBV6-9, the J gene TRBJ2-7; a weak D match, TRBD1 (5 bases). The CDR3 length is 15 residues. CDR1 MNHGY and CDR2 SVAAGI come from the germline V gene. Trimming removed 4 bases at V and 3 bases at J, with 16 bases between.